The clone carrying this T cell receptor (beta chain) appeared a few times. Its specificity is not known. The V end lost 11 bases, the J end lost 2 bases, and 13 bases lay between the germline ends. Germline V lookup: CDR1 SNHLY, CDR2 FYNNEI. The CDR3 consists of 14 residues. The entry originates in a study of T cells in Graves' hyperthyroidism and ophthalmopathy. Study summary: Peripheral blood was collected at initial diagnosis, before any treatment.

There were TCR beta CDR3 regions amplified from RNA transcripts. During a first-round RT-PCR of the TCR CDR3, the HTBI primer set was used. TCRdb re-derived calls from the multiplex PCR reads in MiXCR, one entry per CDR3 protein. The sample includes hundreds of thousands of distinct CDR3 sequences, about 14% of them seen just once. The study's findings and limits: Clonotypes that were expanded in thyroid above 0.001 mostly appeared in blood too.

Material: blood. The chain is built from TRBV2 and TRBJ1-6; no firm D call. The clonotype comes from a man aged 18 to 30 with Graves' ophthalmopathy. CDR3 DNA sequence: TGTGCCGTCTCTGGGGTCCCCTATAATTCACCCCTCCACTTT. Translating it yields CAVSGVPYNSPLHF.